What follows are 13 T cell receptor beta chains derived from one specimen sequenced in a study of prognosis after radiotherapy for stage I lung cancer. Using two-round multiplex PCR, the authors amplified TCR beta CDR3 from genomic DNA. Primers specific to each TRBV and TRBJ gene were used in first-round PCR. TCRdb independently ran MiXCR on the multiplex PCR reads; one entry per CDR3 protein. The table has 30,000 to 35,000 distinct CDR3 sequences, around 48% seen once. Sample: PBMCs, taken before or after stereotactic body radiation therapy (not recorded which). The receptors were sampled from a donor over 45 with non-small cell lung cancer.

This clonotype has a count of ten or more. The chain links TRBV7-8 to TRBJ1-1; tentative D call: TRBD1 (6 bases). CDR3 size: 15 residues. The V gene's germline CDR1 is SGHVS and CDR2 FQNEAQ. Trimming stripped 0 bases from V and 5 bases from J, with 13 bases between. This CDR3 is CASSLATQGYTEAFF. CDR3 nucleotides: TGTGCCAGCAGCTTAGCGACACAGGGTTATACTGAAGCTTTCTTT.

V usage is TRBV19 and J usage is TRBJ1-5, with no clear D. Germline loops: CDR1 LNHDA, CDR2 SQIVND (reference sequence). Trimming cost V 3 bases and J 7 bases, with 13 bases left between them. This CDR3 region has 14 residues. The CDR3 reads CASSIMTSSQPQHF. The CDR3, as DNA: TGTGCCAGTAGTATTATGACTTCATCGCAGCCCCAGCATTTT.

In regard to this clonotype: It is likely a read error: a sequence one base away is far more abundant. The V gene is TRBV7-9, the J gene TRBJ1-5; 9 bases line up with TRBD1. The CDR3 is made up of 16 amino acids. The trim removed 5 bases at V and 7 bases at J, leaving 12 bases unmatched. CDR1 and CDR2 from the germline V gene are SEHNR and FQNEAQ (reference sequence). CDR3 protein: CASSLNPGTGIQPQHF. The CDR3, as DNA: TGTGCCAGCAGCCTAAACCCCGGGACAGGGATACAGCCCCAGCATTTT.

On this clonotype itself: The conserved closing phenylalanine or tryptophan is absent in this CDR3, likely reflecting a read error. The gene calls are TRBV28 and TRBJ1-1, with D possibly matching TRBD1 (6 bases). In germline, CDR1 is MDHEN, CDR2 SYDVKM. CDR3 length: 13 residues. V dropped 4 bases and J dropped 4 bases, with 10 bases sitting between them. The CDR3 sequence: CASSYRAVTEAFL. CDR3 sequence (DNA): TGTGCCAGCAGTTACAGGGCGGTCACTGAAGCTTTCCTT.

This clonotype showed up many times. V and J are TRBV5-5 and TRBJ2-3; D unresolved. V lost 4 bases and J lost 6, with 18 bases in between. Germline V CDR1 and CDR2: SGHKS, YYEKEE (reference sequence). This CDR3 is built from 15 residues. This CDR3 is CASSILWGLEDTQYF. The CDR3 coding sequence is TGTGCCAGCAGCATCCTTTGGGGTCTTGAGGATACGCAGTATTTT.

As regards this clonotype: An end of the junction does not agree with germline; a read error may underlie this. The V gene is TRBV5-1, the J gene TRBJ2-6; 7 nucleotides line up with TRBD1. Germline V gives CDR1 SGHRS, CDR2 YFSETQ. The CDR3 runs 15 residues. The CDR3 here is CASSLGGAGSNVLTF. In nucleotides, the CDR3 is TGCGCCAGCAGCTTAGGGGGCGCTGGGTCCAACGTCCTTACTTTC.

Turning to this clonotype: Relative to the germline gene, one junction end is altered; a read error may explain this. The chain uses TRBV28 and TRBJ1-6; perhaps TRBD1 as D (5 bases). Germline V CDR1 and CDR2: MDHEN, SYDVKM. The CDR3 runs 13 residues. The CDR3 loop reads CASSLQGHSTLHF. Here the CDR3 DNA reads TGTGCCAGCAGTCTCCAGGGTCATTCAACCCTCCACTTT.

This chain joins TRBV30 and TRBJ1-4; D gene unclear. The germline V gene has CDR1 GTSNPN and CDR2 SVGIG (reference sequence). V was cut by 2 bases and J by 7 bases, with 14 bases left in between. The CDR3 consists of 14 residues. CDR3 bases: TGTGCCTGGAGTCCCGCCCCGGGAGGTGAAAAACTGTTTTTT. Protein product: CAWSPAPGGEKLFF.

This clonotype was recorded at least ten times. The genes are TRBV27 and TRBJ2-3; 10 bases fit TRBD2. The CDR3 sequence is 16 residues long. V trimming: 0 bases; J trimming: 5 bases; junction bases outside the gene matches: 5. In germline, CDR1 is MNHEY, CDR2 SMNVEV (reference sequence). The CDR3 sequence: CASSLSLAGDVDTQYF. CDR3 coding DNA: TGTGCCAGCAGTTTATCGCTAGCGGGAGATGTAGATACGCAGTATTTT.

Of note for this clonotype: This may arise from a read error, as a much more abundant clone is one base away. The chain carries TRBV7-2 and TRBJ2-5; no reliable D call. The CDR3 runs to 15 residues. Germline assignment: CDR1 SGHTA and CDR2 FQGNSA. Trimming took off 3 bases at V and 4 bases at J, with 15 bases between the two ends. Here the CDR3 DNA reads TGTGCCAGCAGCTTGGGTGTGGTCTCGGGAGAGACCCAGTACTTC. Residues: CASSLGVVSGETQYF.

Concerning this clonotype itself: The junction departs from germline at one end; a sequencing error may be responsible. The chain combines TRBV7-6 with TRBJ1-1, with 7 bases identical to TRBD1. In germline, CDR1 is SGHVS, CDR2 FNYEAQ. The CDR3 consists of 13 residues. The CDR3 region is CAISLLYRGEAFF. The CDR3 coding sequence is TGTGCCATCAGCCTATTGTACAGGGGTGAAGCTTTCTTT.

This clonotype appeared many times. J is TRBJ2-1 and V is TRBV9; 14 bases match TRBD2. CDR3 length: 18 residues. CDR1 is SGDLS and CDR2 is YYNGEE in the germline V gene. After removal of 4 bases from V and 7 bases from J, the junction contained 13 bases not matched to a gene. CDR3 protein: CASSPRDVTSGRENEQFF. DNA of the CDR3: TGTGCCAGCAGCCCCCGCGATGTGACTAGCGGGAGGGAGAATGAGCAGTTCTTC.

This clonotype was seen a handful of times. This may be a read error, as it is one base from a much larger clone. Written as DNA, the CDR3 is TGCGCCAGCAGCTTGGGGGTTTCCACAGATACGCAGCATTTT. Its protein is CASSLGVSTDTQHF. The rearrangement uses TRBV5-1 and TRBJ2-3; D call uncertain. The J call may be mistaken, given a closer DNA end match to TRBJ1-5. The CDR3 sequence is 14 residues long. Germline CDR1 and CDR2: SGHRS and YFSETQ.